The rows below give T cell receptor beta chains drawn from one sample of a study of T-cell memory formation after mild COVID-19. TCRdb re-analysed the 5' RACE reads in MiXCR, keeping a single row per CDR3 protein. The sample shows about 210,000 distinct CDR3 sequences, 27% of them seen only once. Sequencing input: PBMCs or a T cell subset sorted from them (not recorded which). The receptors were sampled from an adult woman who had mild COVID-19 (a few samples of this study predate the infection). Cell type and time point are not known. Each CDR3 is given without its conserved first and last residue.

V gene: TRBV30
J gene: TRBJ1-1
CDR3 protein: AWSAVADTEAF

V gene: TRBV18
J gene: TRBJ1-2
CDR3 protein: ASSPDLSSNYGYT

V gene: TRBV7-2
J gene: TRBJ2-7
CDR3 protein: ASSPEPSGRAYEQY

V gene: TRBV4-3
J gene: TRBJ1-6
CDR3 protein: ASSQGAVQL

V gene: TRBV7-2
J gene: TRBJ2-1
CDR3 protein: ASSPVGLAGDNEQF

V gene: TRBV9
J gene: TRBJ2-5
CDR3 protein: ASSVEGRYQETQY

V gene: TRBV19
J gene: TRBJ1-1
CDR3 protein: ASSMGNTEAF

V gene: TRBV12-3/TRBV12-4
J gene: TRBJ2-5
CDR3 protein: ASSRHRTGSQETQY

V gene: TRBV29-1
J gene: TRBJ2-5
CDR3 protein: SVGTGLGETQY

V gene: TRBV18
J gene: TRBJ2-1
CDR3 protein: ASSPILDEQF

V gene: TRBV28
J gene: TRBJ2-7
CDR3 protein: ASSAWSSSSYEQY

V gene: TRBV24-1
J gene: TRBJ2-7
CDR3 protein: ATSDLDEQY

V gene: TRBV12-3/TRBV12-4
J gene: TRBJ1-2
CDR3 protein: ASRRQGNYGYT

V gene: TRBV7-8
J gene: TRBJ1-1
CDR3 protein: ASSSPPRKAF

V gene: TRBV7-9
J gene: TRBJ2-3
CDR3 protein: ASSRTGGPGDTQY

V gene: TRBV5-8
J gene: TRBJ2-1
CDR3 protein: ASVTRRNNEQF

V gene: TRBV7-9
J gene: TRBJ2-7
CDR3 protein: ASSSTITYEQY

V gene: TRBV7-6
J gene: TRBJ2-5
CDR3 protein: ASSPPRRVGLETQY

V gene: TRBV3-1
J gene: TRBJ2-3
CDR3 protein: ASSQGGADTQY

V gene: TRBV7-2
J gene: TRBJ1-5
CDR3 protein: ASSPTRASQPQH

V gene: TRBV4-2
J gene: TRBJ2-7
CDR3 protein: ASSQEPSYEQY

V gene: TRBV7-3
J gene: TRBJ2-7
CDR3 protein: ASSLLSTHEQY

V gene: TRBV4-2
J gene: TRBJ2-5
CDR3 protein: ASSQPATGYETQY

V gene: TRBV5-1
J gene: TRBJ2-3
CDR3 protein: ATKERGVTDTQY

V gene: TRBV19
J gene: TRBJ1-5
CDR3 protein: ASSITYRVTNQPQH